This entry is about one T cell receptor beta chain. The CDR3 extends over 15 amino acids. V was pared by 3 bases and J by 6 bases, with 8 bases of the junction left unmatched. Per germline, CDR1 KGHSH and CDR2 LQKENI. The primer mix had 60 Vbeta and 13 Jbeta primers. Profiling relied on immunoSEQ multiplex PCR, and the TCRdb table lists in-frame clones only, not all of them. The sample lists nearly 110,000 clones, less than 85% occurring once. The data are from a study of cytomegalovirus exposure and HLA in healthy donors. The sequenced sample consisted of PBMCs. This TCR was sampled from a man aged 18-30 years in good health and CMV-seronegative. V is TRBV18 and J is TRBJ1-2, with 9 bases identical to TRBD1. CDR3: CASSPRDRVSDGYTF. The CDR3 region has the DNA TGTGCCAGCTCACCTAGGGACAGGGTTAGCGATGGCTACACCTTC.